These 32 T cell receptor beta chains originate from one sample sequenced in a study of cytomegalovirus exposure and HLA in healthy donors. Primers: 60 Vbeta forward and 13 Jbeta reverse. Profiling relied on immunoSEQ multiplex PCR, and the TCRdb table lists in-frame clones only, not all of them. In the table there are about 140,000 clones, 88% of which are singletons. The sample taken for sequencing was PBMCs. These receptors were collected from a middle-aged woman in good health and CMV-seronegative.

This clone was counted a single time. This chain joins TRBV6-5 and TRBJ2-5; maybe TRBD1 (6 bases). There are 14 residues in the CDR3. Germline assignment: CDR1 MNHEY and CDR2 SVGAGI. V was cut by 1 base and J by 3 bases, with 9 bases left in between. CDR3 nucleotide sequence: TGTGCCAGCAGTTACTGGGCAGGGGAAGAGACCCAGTACTTC. Its protein is CASSYWAGEETQYF.

Comments on this clone: Relative to the germline gene, one junction end is altered; a read error may explain this. This chain connects TRBV25-1 to TRBJ2-5, with 7 bases matching TRBD2. The CDR3 is made up of 12 amino acids. The germline gives CDR1 MGHDK, CDR2 SYGVNS. This CDR3 reads CASTLNGLDVHF. The CDR3 bases are TGTGCCAGCACCTTGAACGGACTAGATGTTCACTTC.

In DNA, the CDR3 is TGCAGCGTCTACGACAGCTTGAACACTGAAGCTTTCTTT. Residues: CSVYDSLNTEAFF. This chain links TRBV29-1 with TRBJ1-1; tentatively, D is TRBD1 (5 bases). The CDR3 is 13 residues long. Germline loops: CDR1 SQVTM, CDR2 ANQGSEA. The V and J ends lost 6 bases and 0 bases respectively, with 11 bases between them.

This sequence joins TRBV4-1 and TRBJ2-1; 11 bases are shared with TRBD2. The ends lost 10 bases at V and 8 bases at J; junction bases unmatched: 19. The germline gives CDR1 MGHRA, CDR2 YSYEKL. This CDR3 contains 17 residues. In DNA form, the CDR3 reads TGCGCCACCACGTACAGACCTACTAGCGGGAGTACAGATGAGCAGTTCTTC. Protein: CATTYRPTSGSTDEQFF.

In its sample, this clone was seen a few times. The chain combines TRBV2 with TRBJ1-1, with D possibly being TRBD1 (5 bases). Germline lookup yields CDR1 SNHLY and CDR2 FYNNEI. V was cut by 2 bases and J by 5 bases, with 12 bases left in between. The CDR3 is made up of 14 amino acids. The CDR3 bases are TGTGCCAGCAGTGAATTTTGGGGGGAGACTGAAGCTTTCTTT. Amino acid sequence: CASSEFWGETEAFF.

In its sample, this clone was seen a few times. The chain links TRBV27 to TRBJ2-1; 10 bases align to TRBD1. There are 16 residues in the CDR3. Germline V gene lookup returns CDR1 MNHEY and CDR2 SMNVEV (reference sequence). After removal of 2 bases from V and 10 bases from J, the junction contained 11 bases not matched to a gene. CDR3 coding DNA: TGTGCCAGCAGTTTAACCCCTTGGGACAGGGGTCAAGAGCAGTTCTTC. Its protein product is CASSLTPWDRGQEQFF.

This clone has only one observation. V and J are TRBV10-3 and TRBJ2-6; 8 nucleotides match TRBD2. CDR3 length equals 19 residues. The V segment lost 6 bases and the J segment 2 bases; nucleotides outside the gene matches: 15. The germline V gene encodes CDR1 ENHRY and CDR2 SYGVKD. The CDR3 coding sequence is TGTGCCATCAGCACGGGTGCGGGAGGAGGCGGACCTGGGGCCAACGTCCTGACTTTC. Translating gives CAISTGAGGGGPGANVLTF.

This chain uses TRBV5-6 with TRBJ2-6; perhaps TRBD1 as D (6 bases). Trimming took 2 bases from V and 4 from J, leaving 10 bases between them. The CDR3 has 15 amino acids. Germline V CDR1 and CDR2: SGHDT, YYEEEE. CDR3 protein: CASSLQGSGANVLTF. The CDR3 DNA follows: TGTGCCAGCAGCTTACAGGGATCAGGGGCCAACGTCCTGACTTTC.

V gene TRBV29-1 combines with J gene TRBJ2-2; D unclear. V lost 4 bases, J lost 2 bases, and 8 bases lay in between. The CDR3 runs to 13 residues. Germline V gene sequence: CDR1 SQVTM, CDR2 ANQGSEA. CDR3 loop: CSVALKNTGELFF. In DNA form, the CDR3 reads TGCAGCGTTGCACTTAAAAACACCGGGGAGCTGTTTTTT.

The chain is built from TRBV5-1 and TRBJ2-1; 11 nucleotides align to TRBD2. J gave up 7 bases and V 5 bases, and 14 bases lay outside the gene matches. The CDR3 is 17 amino acids. Germline lookup yields CDR1 SGHRS and CDR2 YFSETQ. This chain's CDR3 is CASSRDLLASGRNEQFF. As DNA, the CDR3 is TGCGCCAGCAGTCGAGACCTGCTGGCTAGCGGGAGGAATGAGCAGTTCTTC. Full variable domain (outside the CDR3, taken from reference TRBV5-1 and TRBJ2-1): KAGVTQTPRYLIKTRGQQVTLSCSPISGHRSVSWYQQTPGQGLQFLFEYFSETQRNKGNFPGRFSGRQFSNSRSEMNVSTLELGDSALYLCASSRDLLASGRNEQFFGPGTRLTVL.

This sequence joins TRBV29-1 and TRBJ2-3; TRBD2 might be the D (6 bases). V lost 5 bases to trimming and J lost 2 bases, with 14 bases between them. CDR1 and CDR2 (germline): SQVTM, ANQGSEA. The CDR3 consists of 14 residues. CDR3 region: CSVFPWGDTDTQYF. The CDR3 coding sequence is TGCAGCGTTTTTCCGTGGGGGGACACAGATACGCAGTATTTT.

This clone was seen once. The J gene is TRBJ1-5, the V gene TRBV30; possibly TRBD1 for D (5 bases). The V end lost 3 bases, the J end lost 6 bases, and 12 bases lay between the germline ends. The CDR3 totals 13 residues. Germline V gene lookup returns CDR1 GTSNPN and CDR2 SVGIG (reference sequence). CDR3 coding DNA: TGTGCCTGGAGCCACCAGGGAAGTCAGCCCCAGCATTTT. Its translation: CAWSHQGSQPQHF. Using reference TRBV30 and TRBJ1-5 for the parts outside the CDR3, the full variable domain is SQTIHQWPATLVQPVGSPLSLECTVEGTSNPNLYWYRQAAGRGLQLLFYSVGIGQISSEVPQNLSASRPQDRQFILSSKKLLLSDSGFYLCAWSHQGSQPQHFGDGTRLSIL.

The chain couples TRBV7-8 to TRBJ2-7; no clear D. The germline CDR1 and CDR2 sequences are SGHVS and FQNEAQ. With 2 bases removed from V and 3 bases from J, the gap between germline ends came to 17 bases. The CDR3 is 16 amino acids. CDR3 in DNA: TGTGCCAGCAGCTTATCCGGGTTAAACGGCGTCTACGAGCAGTACTTC. It specifies CASSLSGLNGVYEQYF.

This clone showed up just a few times. The chain couples TRBV19 to TRBJ2-1; 9 bases agree with TRBD2. The germline V gene encodes CDR1 LNHDA and CDR2 SQIVND (reference sequence). The CDR3 is 13 amino acids. Losses at the gene ends were 6 bases for V and 8 bases for J; bases not matched to a gene: 5. CDR3 amino acids: CASRLAGAHEQFF. In DNA form, the CDR3 reads TGTGCCAGTAGGTTAGCGGGAGCCCATGAGCAGTTCTTC.

V gene TRBV5-1 combines with J gene TRBJ2-3; D call uncertain. V was clipped by 1 base and J by 2 bases, with 8 bases between them. Germline CDR1 is SGHRS and CDR2 is YFSETQ. The length of the CDR3 is 14 residues. CDR3 protein: CASSLTTLTDTQYF. In DNA, the CDR3 is TGCGCCAGCAGCTTGACTACCCTCACAGATACGCAGTATTTT.

About this clone: The junction differs from germline at one of its ends, possibly a read error. The V call is TRBV7-9, the J call TRBJ2-2; TRBD1 aligns across 8 bases. In germline, CDR1 is SEHNR, CDR2 FQNEAQ (reference sequence). The CDR3 totals 17 residues. CDR3 DNA sequence: TGTTCCAGCAGTCGTACAGGGGGACAGACGAACACCGGGGAGCTGTTTTTT. Translating it yields CSSSRTGGQTNTGELFF.

CDR3 loop: CASSLSDGRDEQFF. The CDR3 nucleotides are TGCGCCAGCAGCTTATCGGACGGGCGGGATGAGCAGTTCTTC. The V and J genes are TRBV5-1 and TRBJ2-1; D might be TRBD2 (5 bases). The germline V and J ends were trimmed by 2 bases and 8 bases, with 14 bases remaining between them. The CDR3 is 14 residues long. Germline CDR1 SGHRS, CDR2 YFSETQ.

V gene TRBV11-3 combines with J gene TRBJ2-7, with 10 bases that match TRBD1. CDR3 length: 16 residues. Germline CDR1 is SGHNT and CDR2 is YENEEA. The V segment lost 5 bases and the J segment 2 bases; nucleotides outside the gene matches: 9. CDR3 in DNA: TGTGCCAGCAGCGATCGGGTCGGGACAGGGGCCTACGAGCAGTACTTC. It encodes CASSDRVGTGAYEQYF. The full variable domain, rest sourced from reference TRBV11-3 and TRBJ2-7, is EAGVVQSPRYKIIEKKQPVAFWCNPISGHNTLYWYLQNLGQGPELLIRYENEEAVDDSQLPKDRFSAERLKGVDSTLKIQPAELGDSAVYLCASSDRVGTGAYEQYFGPGTRLTVT.

The chain recombines TRBV11-1 with TRBJ2-1; 7 bases are shared with TRBD2. The V gene's germline CDR1 is SGHAT and CDR2 FQDESV (reference sequence). With 3 bases clipped from V and 1 base from J, the junction kept 3 bases outside the gene matches. The CDR3 spans 15 residues. This chain's CDR3 is CASSLPSGSYNEQFF. The CDR3 region has the DNA TGTGCCAGCAGCTTGCCTAGCGGATCCTACAATGAGCAGTTCTTC.

The genes are TRBV11-2 and TRBJ2-3; maybe TRBD2 (7 bases). Germline lookup yields CDR1 SGHAT and CDR2 FQNNGV. The V and J ends lost 0 bases and 2 bases respectively, with 15 bases between them. The CDR3 spans 17 residues. The CDR3 spells CASSLEGGGSNTDTQYF. CDR3 nucleotides: TGTGCCAGCAGCTTAGAGGGAGGGGGGTCAAACACAGATACGCAGTATTTT. The full variable domain, completed using reference TRBV11-2 and TRBJ2-3, is EAGVAQSPRYKIIEKRQSVAFWCNPISGHATLYWYQQILGQGPKLLIQFQNNGVVDDSQLPKDRFSAERLKGVDSTLKIQPAKLEDSAVYLCASSLEGGGSNTDTQYFGPGTRLTVL.

This clone was seen only once. This chain connects TRBV11-3 to TRBJ2-7; 7 positions match TRBD2. CDR1 is SGHNT, CDR2 YENEEA, per germline. The ends lost 2 bases at V and 3 bases at J; junction bases unmatched: 10. The CDR3 is made up of 16 amino acids. CDR3 DNA: TGTGCCAGCAGCTTAAGTTTTGGGGGGGGAGGCTACGAGCAGTACTTC. Translation: CASSLSFGGGGYEQYF.

This chain joins TRBV11-2 and TRBJ2-7; the D gene is possibly TRBD2 (6 bases). Germline V lookup: CDR1 SGHAT, CDR2 FQNNGV. Trimming took off 3 bases at V and 12 bases at J, with 18 bases between the two ends. CDR3 length: 13 amino acids. The CDR3 loop is CASSFGGAHQPYF. The DNA of the CDR3 is TGTGCCAGCAGCTTTGGCGGGGCCCACCAACCGTACTTC.

V usage is TRBV5-6 and J usage is TRBJ2-7; 8 nucleotides match TRBD2. The CDR3 runs 18 residues. J lost 0 bases, V lost 3 bases, and 14 bases had no gene match. Germline assignment: CDR1 SGHDT and CDR2 YYEEEE. CDR3 DNA: TGTGCCAGCAGCTCAAGGCGGGCCGACGGGACTAGCTCCTACGAGCAGTACTTC. Its protein product is CASSSRRADGTSSYEQYF.

This sequence joins TRBV7-6 and TRBJ1-5, with D possibly TRBD1 on 5 matching bases. The CDR3 contains 15 residues. CDR1 is SGHVS, CDR2 FNYEAQ, per germline. V was clipped by 5 bases and J by 0 bases, with 11 bases between them. The CDR3 region is CASSPLGGSNQPQHF. The CDR3 DNA reads TGTGCCAGCAGCCCCTTGGGGGGTAGCAATCAGCCCCAGCATTTT.

The rearrangement links TRBV5-1 to TRBJ2-5, with 7 bases that match TRBD1. With V trimmed by 5 bases and J by 2 bases, 6 bases remained unmatched. The germline gives CDR1 SGHRS, CDR2 YFSETQ. CDR3 length equals 14 residues. The CDR3 DNA follows: TGCGCCAGCAGAATAGGGACAGCACAAGAGACCCAGTACTTC. Protein sequence: CASRIGTAQETQYF.

The chain combines TRBV2 with TRBJ1-2, with D hard to call. Germline-derived CDR1 and CDR2 are SNHLY and FYNNEI. The CDR3 contains 12 residues. V gave up 6 bases and J gave up 7 bases, with 12 bases separating them. The chain's CDR3 is CASRKEAGGYTF. In DNA form, the CDR3 reads TGTGCCAGCAGGAAAGAGGCGGGTGGCTACACCTTC.

The J gene is TRBJ2-7, the V gene TRBV5-1; 11 bases align to TRBD2. The germline gives CDR1 SGHRS, CDR2 YFSETQ. Unmatched junction bases numbered 9, after V lost 0 bases and J lost 4 bases. The CDR3 consists of 17 residues. For the CDR3, the DNA is TGCGCCAGCAGCTTGGCGCCTAGCGGGAGGTCCGGGTACGAGCAGTACTTC. Its protein product is CASSLAPSGRSGYEQYF. The whole variable domain, filled in from reference TRBV5-1 and TRBJ2-7, reads KAGVTQTPRYLIKTRGQQVTLSCSPISGHRSVSWYQQTPGQGLQFLFEYFSETQRNKGNFPGRFSGRQFSNSRSEMNVSTLELGDSALYLCASSLAPSGRSGYEQYFGPGTRLTVT.

V is TRBV30 and J is TRBJ2-3, with D possibly being TRBD2 (5 bases). Germline CDR1 GTSNPN, CDR2 SVGIG (reference sequence). The CDR3 consists of 12 residues. The V end lost 3 bases, the J end lost 2 bases, and 6 bases lay between the germline ends. The CDR3 loop is CAWSGNTDTQYF. CDR3 DNA sequence: TGTGCCTGGAGCGGGAACACAGATACGCAGTATTTT.

V and J are TRBV10-2 and TRBJ2-1, with 10 bases fitting TRBD2. Germline values: CDR1 WSHSY, CDR2 SAAADI. V trimming: 7 bases; J trimming: 8 bases; junction bases outside the gene matches: 14. The CDR3 runs 16 residues. The CDR3 loop is CASTVEREGRGDEQFF. For the CDR3, the DNA is TGCGCCAGCACAGTTGAGCGGGAGGGCCGGGGCGATGAGCAGTTCTTC.

The chain recombines TRBV19 with TRBJ2-7; 9 positions match TRBD1. The CDR3 length is 15 residues. The V and J ends lost 5 bases and 4 bases, in that order; junction bases with no gene match: 9. Germline CDR1 is LNHDA and CDR2 is SQIVND (reference sequence). The CDR3 sequence is CASSPIGTGRYEQYF. The CDR3, as DNA: TGTGCCAGTAGTCCTATAGGGACAGGGCGATACGAGCAGTACTTC. The entire variable domain, with the rest obtained from reference TRBV19 and TRBJ2-7, is as follows: DGGITQSPKYLFRKEGQNVTLSCEQNLNHDAMYWYRQDPGQGLRLIYYSQIVNDFQKGDIAEGYSVSREKKESFPLTVTSAQKNPTAFYLCASSPIGTGRYEQYFGPGTRLTVT.

The genes are TRBV30 and TRBJ2-7, with D unresolved. The V gene's germline CDR1 is GTSNPN and CDR2 SVGIG (reference sequence). V lost 4 bases to trimming and J lost 3 bases, with 13 bases between them. This CDR3 is 13 amino acids long. The CDR3 loop reads CAWNPTGYYEQYF. The CDR3 nucleotides are TGTGCCTGGAATCCAACCGGGTACTACGAGCAGTACTTC.

V gene TRBV5-1 combines with J gene TRBJ2-3; possibly TRBD2 for D (5 bases). Trimming pared 4 bases from V and 0 bases from J, leaving 15 bases between. The CDR3 totals 16 residues. The germline V gene encodes CDR1 SGHRS and CDR2 YFSETQ. The CDR3 nucleotides read TGCGCCAGCAGCGGAAAGGCGGACTCAAGCACAGATACGCAGTATTTT. It encodes CASSGKADSSTDTQYF.